The sequence of this T cell receptor beta chain was determined in a study of blood T cell repertoires in COVID-19. Individuals aged 18 to 89 years were recruited from fewer than 30 US areas. Within 2 weeks before study entry, exposed participants met a COVID-19 case. In the authors' workflow: The authors estimated nucleated cell counts from reference gene primer amplification. The assay was immunoSEQ multiplex PCR, and TCRdb's table has in-frame clones only and misses some. V, J and clone size are those of that table, while D and trimming were read from the DNA. The sample shows 400,000 to 500,000 clones, roughly 84% of them seen only once. This clone showed up just a few times. The CDR3 covers 16 residues. The germline CDR1 and CDR2 sequences are LGHNT and FRNRAP. Trimming shortened V by 2 bases and J by 1 base, and 14 bases separated the two germline ends.

The rearrangement joins TRBV12-5 to TRBJ1-2; D not certain. This receptor was identified in a woman aged 18 to 35 who had been exposed to COVID-19. Specimen: PBMCs or T cells enriched from blood (not recorded which). The CDR3 DNA follows: TGTGCTAGTGGTTTGCCCCCGTTGACATTTAACTATGGCTACACCTTC. Its translation is CASGLPPLTFNYGYTF. The full variable domain, rest sourced from reference TRBV12-5 and TRBJ1-2, is DARVTQTPRHKVTEMGQEVTMRCQPILGHNTVFWYRQTMMQGLELLAYFRNRAPLDDSGMPKDRFSAEMPDATLATLKIQPSEPRDSAVYFCASGLPPLTFNYGYTFGSGTRLTVV.